Following are 14 T cell receptor beta chains from one sample sequenced in a study of T cell responses to AZD1222 COVID-19 vaccine. Only in-frame clones appear in the TCRdb table, and some are missing; sequencing was by immunoSEQ multiplex PCR. The sample lists fewer than 85,000 clones; 80% to 90% were seen once. The specimen comprised peripheral blood, sampled 28 days after the second AZD1222 dose. The receptors derive from an adult who received the AZD1222 COVID-19 vaccine.

The CDR3 sequence: CASSQDSAAWEQFF. The CDR3 bases are TGTGCCAGCAGCCAAGATTCGGCCGCCTGGGAGCAGTTCTTC. This chain uses TRBV4-2 with TRBJ2-1; no firm D call. Germline CDR1 reads LGHNA; CDR2 reads YNFKEQ. The V gene lost 0 bases and the J gene lost 10 bases, with 13 bases spanning the gap. This CDR3 is 14 amino acids long.

This clone turned up a few times. The V call is TRBV28, the J call TRBJ1-1, with D perhaps matching TRBD1 (6 bases). This CDR3 spans 13 amino acids. CDR1 is MDHEN, CDR2 SYDVKM, per germline. V was trimmed by 6 bases and J by 0 bases, leaving 8 bases between them. The CDR3 nucleotides read TGTGCCAGCAGGGACAGTTTGAACACTGAAGCTTTCTTT. Encoded protein: CASRDSLNTEAFF.

The chain recombines TRBV30 with TRBJ1-2; tentative D call: TRBD1 (6 bases). Trimming stripped 0 bases from V and 5 bases from J, with 19 bases between. Per the germline V gene, CDR1 is GTSNPN and CDR2 is SVGIG (reference sequence). The CDR3 spans 16 residues. The CDR3 nucleotides are TGTGCCTGGAGTGTACAGTTCGGGGGCCTGGGGTATGGCTACACCTTC. Residues: CAWSVQFGGLGYGYTF. The variable domain in full, with the rest retrieved from reference TRBV30 and TRBJ1-2, is SQTIHQWPATLVQPVGSPLSLECTVEGTSNPNLYWYRQAAGRGLQLLFYSVGIGQISSEVPQNLSASRPQDRQFILSSKKLLLSDSGFYLCAWSVQFGGLGYGYTFGSGTRLTVV.

The genes are TRBV28 and TRBJ2-7, with D perhaps matching TRBD1 (5 bases). This CDR3 spans 13 amino acids. Trimming stripped 8 bases from V and 1 base from J, with 12 bases between. Germline CDR1 and CDR2: MDHEN and SYDVKM. The CDR3 DNA follows: TGTGCCAGCCTGCGAGCAGGGTCCTACGAGCAGTACTTC. Amino acids: CASLRAGSYEQYF.

The chain links TRBV24-1 to TRBJ1-1; 7 bases map to TRBD1. V was pared by 3 bases and J by 9 bases, with 3 bases of the junction left unmatched. Germline lookup yields CDR1 KGHDR and CDR2 SFDVKD. The CDR3 spans 12 residues. This CDR3 reads CATSDQTGKAFF. DNA for the CDR3: TGTGCCACCAGTGATCAGACAGGGAAAGCTTTCTTT.

The V gene is TRBV19, the J gene TRBJ1-6; D possibly corresponds to TRBD1 (5 bases). Germline V lookup: CDR1 LNHDA, CDR2 SQIVND (reference sequence). V lost 7 bases, J lost 6 bases, and 10 bases lay in between. This CDR3 contains 13 residues. The DNA for the CDR3 is TGTGCCAGTATGGTGGGGGGTAATTCACCCCTCCACTTT. As protein: CASMVGGNSPLHF.

The CDR3 protein is CASSVAYLRGNEQFF. CDR3 nucleotide sequence: TGTGCCAGCAGCGTAGCTTATTTAAGGGGCAATGAGCAGTTCTTC. The chain has TRBV9 and TRBJ2-1; maybe TRBD1 (5 bases). The CDR3 covers 15 residues. The germline V gene has CDR1 SGDLS and CDR2 YYNGEE. V dropped 0 bases and J dropped 6 bases, with 13 bases sitting between them.

The rearrangement links TRBV5-8 to TRBJ2-7, with a possible D match to TRBD1 (5 bases). The CDR3 has 16 residues. CDR1 and CDR2 (germline): SGHTS, YDEGEE. The germline V and J ends were trimmed by 0 bases and 2 bases, with 15 bases remaining between them. This CDR3 reads CASSLVTGAVTYEQYF. CDR3 nucleotide sequence: TGTGCCAGCAGCTTGGTAACTGGGGCCGTCACCTACGAGCAGTACTTC.

The chain couples TRBV3-1 (or the pseudogene TRBV3-2) to TRBJ2-7, with D maybe TRBD1 (5 bases). V lost 6 bases to trimming and J lost 6 bases, with 15 bases between them. Germline V lookup: CDR1 LGHDT, CDR2 YNNKEL (reference sequence). CDR3 length: 13 amino acids. The CDR3 nucleotides read TGTGCCAGCAGTCCTTATCAGGGCGGCGAGCAGTACTTC. Residues: CASSPYQGGEQYF.

This rearrangement joins TRBV4-3 to TRBJ1-1, with TRBD1 matching 7 bases. Trimming at V came to 2 bases and at J to 1 base, leaving 4 bases not matched to a gene. CDR3 length: 15 amino acids. Germline V gives CDR1 LGHNA, CDR2 YSLEER. The CDR3 reads CASSQYQGGNTEAFF. CDR3 DNA sequence: TGCGCCAGCAGCCAATATCAGGGGGGGAACACTGAAGCTTTCTTT.

The CDR3 region has the DNA TGTGCCAGCAGCTACAGGGAATCTGGAAACACCATATATTTT. Translated, it gives CASSYRESGNTIYF. The chain has TRBV9 and TRBJ1-3; weak D call: TRBD1 (6 bases). The CDR3 has 14 residues. Trimming took 4 bases from V and 1 from J, leaving 9 bases between them. Germline V gives CDR1 SGDLS, CDR2 YYNGEE.

The genes are TRBV29-1 and TRBJ1-1; D is unresolved. Germline-derived CDR1 and CDR2 are SQVTM and ANQGSEA. Trimming pared 4 bases from V and 3 bases from J, leaving 12 bases between. The CDR3 runs to 13 residues. Here the CDR3 DNA reads TGCAGCGTTGCCAAAAAAAGTCACACTGAAGCTTTCTTT. This sequence encodes CSVAKKSHTEAFF.

The chain carries TRBV9 and TRBJ2-3; possibly TRBD1 or TRBD2 for D (5 bases each). This CDR3 has 16 residues. Germline V gives CDR1 SGDLS, CDR2 YYNGEE. V lost 4 bases and J lost 0, with 15 bases in between. CDR3 amino acids: CASSPRGRRSTDTQYF. The DNA of the CDR3 is TGTGCCAGCAGCCCTAGGGGACGGCGAAGCACAGATACGCAGTATTTT.

Only a few counts were recorded for this clone. The rearrangement uses TRBV30 and TRBJ1-1, with TRBD1 matching over 8 bases. Germline CDR1 and CDR2: GTSNPN and SVGIG (reference sequence). J gave up 4 bases and V 5 bases, and 6 bases lay outside the gene matches. The CDR3 has 13 residues. The CDR3 protein is CAWDRGVGTEAFF. The CDR3, as DNA: TGTGCCTGGGACAGGGGAGTGGGCACTGAAGCTTTCTTT.